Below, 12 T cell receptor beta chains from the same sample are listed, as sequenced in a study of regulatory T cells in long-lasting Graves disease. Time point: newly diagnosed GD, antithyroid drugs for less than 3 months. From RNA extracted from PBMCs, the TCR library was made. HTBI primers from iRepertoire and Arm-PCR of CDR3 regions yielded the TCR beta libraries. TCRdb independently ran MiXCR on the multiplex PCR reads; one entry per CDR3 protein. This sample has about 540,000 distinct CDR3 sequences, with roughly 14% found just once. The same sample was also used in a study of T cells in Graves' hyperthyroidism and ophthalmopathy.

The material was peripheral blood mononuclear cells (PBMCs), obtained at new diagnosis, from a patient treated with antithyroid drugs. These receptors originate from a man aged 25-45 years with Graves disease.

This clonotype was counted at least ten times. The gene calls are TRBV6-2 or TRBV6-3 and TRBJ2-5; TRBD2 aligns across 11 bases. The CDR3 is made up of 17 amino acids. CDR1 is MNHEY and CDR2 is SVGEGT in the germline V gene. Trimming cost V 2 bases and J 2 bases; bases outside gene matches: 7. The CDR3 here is CASSYLWTSGLQETQYF. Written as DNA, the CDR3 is TGTGCCAGCAGTTACCTATGGACTAGCGGGCTTCAAGAGACCCAGTACTTC.

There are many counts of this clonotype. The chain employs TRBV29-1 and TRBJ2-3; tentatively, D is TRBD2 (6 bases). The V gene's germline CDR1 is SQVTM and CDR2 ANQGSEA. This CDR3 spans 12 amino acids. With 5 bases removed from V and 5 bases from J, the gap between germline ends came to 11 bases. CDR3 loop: CSVPREVDTQYF. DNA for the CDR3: TGCAGCGTTCCCAGGGAGGTAGATACGCAGTATTTT.

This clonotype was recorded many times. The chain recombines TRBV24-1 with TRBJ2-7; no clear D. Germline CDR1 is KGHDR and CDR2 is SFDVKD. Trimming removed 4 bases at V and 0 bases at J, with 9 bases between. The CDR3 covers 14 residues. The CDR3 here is CATSDYPSSYEQYF. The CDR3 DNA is TGTGCCACCAGTGACTATCCGAGCTCCTACGAGCAGTACTTC.

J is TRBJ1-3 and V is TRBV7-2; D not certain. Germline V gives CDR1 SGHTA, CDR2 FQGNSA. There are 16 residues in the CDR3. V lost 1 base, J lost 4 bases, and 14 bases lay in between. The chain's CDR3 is CASSLGRPNSGNTIYF. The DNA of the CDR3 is TGTGCCAGCAGCTTAGGCCGGCCTAACTCGGGAAACACCATATATTTT.

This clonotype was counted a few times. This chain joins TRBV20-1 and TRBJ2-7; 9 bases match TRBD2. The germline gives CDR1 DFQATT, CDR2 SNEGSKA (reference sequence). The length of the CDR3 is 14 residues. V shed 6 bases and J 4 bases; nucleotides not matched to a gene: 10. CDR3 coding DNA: TGCAGTGCCATTCCCGGGACTAGCCTGTACGAGCAGTACTTC. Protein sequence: CSAIPGTSLYEQYF.

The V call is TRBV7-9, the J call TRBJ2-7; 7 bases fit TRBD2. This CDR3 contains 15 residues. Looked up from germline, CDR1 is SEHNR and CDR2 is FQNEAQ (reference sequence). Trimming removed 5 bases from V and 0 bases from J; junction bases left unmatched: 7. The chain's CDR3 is CASSRATSASYEQYF. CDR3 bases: TGTGCCAGCAGCCGGGCTACTAGCGCCTCCTACGAGCAGTACTTC.

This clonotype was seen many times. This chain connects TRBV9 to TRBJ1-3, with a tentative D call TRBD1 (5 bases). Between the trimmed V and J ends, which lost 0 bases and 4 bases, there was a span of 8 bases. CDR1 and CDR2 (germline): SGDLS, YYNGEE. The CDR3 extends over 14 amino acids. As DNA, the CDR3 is TGTGCCAGCAGCGTAGGAGGGGAGGGAAACACCATATATTTT. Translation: CASSVGGEGNTIYF. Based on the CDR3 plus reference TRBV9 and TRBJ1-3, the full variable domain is DSGVTQTPKHLITATGQRVTLRCSPRSGDLSVYWYQQSLDQGLQFLIQYYNGEERAKGNILERFSAQQFPDLHSELNLSSLELGDSALYFCASSVGGEGNTIYFGEGSWLTVV.

CDR3 nucleotide sequence: TGTGCCAGCAGTCGGGCGGGTCTGGGAATGAACACTGAAGCTTTCTTT. This translates into CASSRAGLGMNTEAFF. J is TRBJ1-1 and V is TRBV6-1; D unclear. Looked up from germline, CDR1 is MNHNS and CDR2 is SASEGT. The CDR3 extends over 16 amino acids. The V and J ends lost 5 bases and 0 bases respectively, with 16 bases between them.

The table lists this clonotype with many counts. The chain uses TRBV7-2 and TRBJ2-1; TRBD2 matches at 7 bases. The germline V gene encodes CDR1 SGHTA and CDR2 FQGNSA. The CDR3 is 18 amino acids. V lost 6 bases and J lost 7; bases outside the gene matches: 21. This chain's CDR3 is CASRGRGVGAGAMNEQFF. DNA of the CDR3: TGTGCCAGCAGGGGAAGGGGAGTTGGCGCGGGAGCGATGAATGAGCAGTTCTTC.

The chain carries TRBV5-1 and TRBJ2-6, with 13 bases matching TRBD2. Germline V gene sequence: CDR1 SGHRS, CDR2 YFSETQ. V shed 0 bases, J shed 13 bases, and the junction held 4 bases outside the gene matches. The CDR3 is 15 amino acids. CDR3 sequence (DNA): TGCGCCAGCAGCTTGGTAGGACTAGCGGGAGCGGTCCTGACTTTC. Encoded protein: CASSLVGLAGAVLTF.

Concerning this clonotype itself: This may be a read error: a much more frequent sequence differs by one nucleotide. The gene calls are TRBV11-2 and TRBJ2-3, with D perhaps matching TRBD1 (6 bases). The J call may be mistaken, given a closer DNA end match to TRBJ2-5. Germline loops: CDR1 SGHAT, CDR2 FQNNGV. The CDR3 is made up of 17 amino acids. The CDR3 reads CASSLITWGRGFRAQYF. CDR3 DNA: TGTGCCAGCAGCTTAATAACATGGGGCAGGGGCTTTCGCGCCCAGTACTTC.

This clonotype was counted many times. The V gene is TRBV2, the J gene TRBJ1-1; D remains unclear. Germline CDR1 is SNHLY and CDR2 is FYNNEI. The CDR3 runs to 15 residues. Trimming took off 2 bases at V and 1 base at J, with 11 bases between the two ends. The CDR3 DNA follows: TGTGCCAGCAGTGAACTCCGAGCTGCGAACACTGAAGCTTTCTTT. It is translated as CASSELRAANTEAFF. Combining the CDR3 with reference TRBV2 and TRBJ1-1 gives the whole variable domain EPEVTQTPSHQVTQMGQEVILRCVPISNHLYFYWYRQILGQKVEFLVSFYNNEISEKSEIFDDQFSVERPDGSNFTLKIRSTKLEDSAMYFCASSELRAANTEAFFGQGTRLTVV.